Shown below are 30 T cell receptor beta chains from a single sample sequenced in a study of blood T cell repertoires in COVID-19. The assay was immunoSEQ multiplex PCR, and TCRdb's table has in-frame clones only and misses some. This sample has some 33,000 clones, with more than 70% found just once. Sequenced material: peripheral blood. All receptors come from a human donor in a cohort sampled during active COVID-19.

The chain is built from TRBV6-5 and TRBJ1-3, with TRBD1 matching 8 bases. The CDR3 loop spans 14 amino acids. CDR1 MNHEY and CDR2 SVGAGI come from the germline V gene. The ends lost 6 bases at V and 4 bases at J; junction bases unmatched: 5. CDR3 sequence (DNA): TGTGCCAGCAGGAAGACAGGGGCGGGAAACACCATATATTTT. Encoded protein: CASRKTGAGNTIYF.

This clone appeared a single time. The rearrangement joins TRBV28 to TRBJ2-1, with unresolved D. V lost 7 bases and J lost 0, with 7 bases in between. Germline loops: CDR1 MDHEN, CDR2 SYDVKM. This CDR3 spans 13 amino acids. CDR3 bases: TGTGCCAGCAACAGTTACTCCTACAATGAGCAGTTCTTC. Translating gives CASNSYSYNEQFF.

In DNA, the CDR3 is TGCGCCAGCAGCCAAATTGACACCTCTGGAAACACCATATATTTT. It translates to CASSQIDTSGNTIYF. This chain connects TRBV4-1 to TRBJ1-3; D call uncertain. The CDR3 runs to 15 residues. Trimming stripped 2 bases from V and 0 bases from J, with 8 bases between. Germline CDR1 and CDR2: MGHRA and YSYEKL.

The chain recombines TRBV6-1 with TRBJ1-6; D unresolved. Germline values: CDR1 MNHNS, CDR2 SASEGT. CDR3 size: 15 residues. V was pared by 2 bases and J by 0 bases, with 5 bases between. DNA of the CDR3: TGTGCCAGCAGTGAAACGGGCTCCTATAATTCACCCCTCCACTTT. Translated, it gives CASSETGSYNSPLHF.

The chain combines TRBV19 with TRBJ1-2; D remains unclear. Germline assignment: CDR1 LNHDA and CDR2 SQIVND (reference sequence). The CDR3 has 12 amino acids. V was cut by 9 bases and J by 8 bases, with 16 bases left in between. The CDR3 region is CASTDPPGGYTF. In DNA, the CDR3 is TGTGCCAGCACGGATCCTCCCGGGGGCTACACCTTC.

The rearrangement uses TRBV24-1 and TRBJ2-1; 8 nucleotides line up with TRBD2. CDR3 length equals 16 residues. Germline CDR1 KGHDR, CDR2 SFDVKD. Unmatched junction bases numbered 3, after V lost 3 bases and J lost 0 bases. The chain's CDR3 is CATSDQRGSSYNEQFF. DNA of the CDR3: TGTGCCACCAGTGATCAGCGGGGGAGCTCCTACAATGAGCAGTTCTTC.

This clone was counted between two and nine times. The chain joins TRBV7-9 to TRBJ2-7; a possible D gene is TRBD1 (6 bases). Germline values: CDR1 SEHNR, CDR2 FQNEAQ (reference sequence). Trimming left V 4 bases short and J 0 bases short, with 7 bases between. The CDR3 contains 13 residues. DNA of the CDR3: TGTGCCAGCAGCTACAGGGACTCCTACGAGCAGTACTTC. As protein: CASSYRDSYEQYF.

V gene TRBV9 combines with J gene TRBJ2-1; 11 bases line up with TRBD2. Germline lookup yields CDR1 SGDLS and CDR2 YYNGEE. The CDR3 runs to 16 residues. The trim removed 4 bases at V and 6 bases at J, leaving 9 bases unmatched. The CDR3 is CASSPSSSGRSNEQFF. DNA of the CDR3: TGTGCCAGCAGCCCCAGTTCTAGCGGGAGGAGCAATGAGCAGTTCTTC.

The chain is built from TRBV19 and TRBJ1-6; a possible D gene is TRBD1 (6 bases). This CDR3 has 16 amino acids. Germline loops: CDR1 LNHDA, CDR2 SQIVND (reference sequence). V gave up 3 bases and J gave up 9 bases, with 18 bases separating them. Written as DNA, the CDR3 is TGTGCCAGTAGTATCCGGGGACAAGCAGGGTCTTCACCCCTCCACTTT. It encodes CASSIRGQAGSSPLHF.

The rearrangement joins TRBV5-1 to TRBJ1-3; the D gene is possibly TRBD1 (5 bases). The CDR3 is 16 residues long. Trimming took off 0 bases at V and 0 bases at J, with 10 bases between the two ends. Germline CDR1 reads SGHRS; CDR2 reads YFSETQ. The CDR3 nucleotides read TGCGCCAGCAGCTTGGGGACACACAGCTCTGGAAACACCATATATTTT. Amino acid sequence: CASSLGTHSSGNTIYF.

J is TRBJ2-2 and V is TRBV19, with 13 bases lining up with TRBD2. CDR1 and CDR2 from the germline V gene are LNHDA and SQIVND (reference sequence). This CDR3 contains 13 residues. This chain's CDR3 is CVGTSGITGELFF. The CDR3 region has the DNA TGTGTGGGGACTAGCGGGATCACCGGGGAGCTGTTTTTT. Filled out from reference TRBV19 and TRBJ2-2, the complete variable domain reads DGGITQSPKYLFRKEGQNVTLSCEQNLNHDAMYWYRQDPGQGLRLIYYSQIVNDFQKGDIAEGYSVSREKKESFPLTVTSAQKNPTAFYLCVGTSGITGELFFGEGSRLTVL.

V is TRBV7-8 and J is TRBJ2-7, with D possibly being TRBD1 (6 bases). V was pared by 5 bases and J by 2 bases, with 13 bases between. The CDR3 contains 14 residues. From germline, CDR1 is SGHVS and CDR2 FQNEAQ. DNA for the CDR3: TGTGCCAGCAGCGCCCGGGACACAGCCTACGAGCAGTACTTC. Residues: CASSARDTAYEQYF.

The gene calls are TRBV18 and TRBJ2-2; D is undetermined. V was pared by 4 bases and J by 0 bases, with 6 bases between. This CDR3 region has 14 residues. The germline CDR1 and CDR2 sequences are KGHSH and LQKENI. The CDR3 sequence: CASSRQTNTGELFF. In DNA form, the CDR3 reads TGTGCCAGCTCACGGCAGACGAACACCGGGGAGCTGTTTTTT.

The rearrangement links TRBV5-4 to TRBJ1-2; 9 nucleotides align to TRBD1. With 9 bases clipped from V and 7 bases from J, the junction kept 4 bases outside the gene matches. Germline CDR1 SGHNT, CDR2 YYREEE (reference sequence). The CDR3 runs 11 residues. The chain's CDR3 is CATQGAGGYTF. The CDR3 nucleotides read TGTGCCACACAGGGGGCAGGTGGCTACACCTTC. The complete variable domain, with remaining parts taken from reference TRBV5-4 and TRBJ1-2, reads ETGVTQSPTHLIKTRGQQVTLRCSSQSGHNTVSWYQQALGQGPQFIFQYYREEENGRGNFPPRFSGLQFPNYSSELNVNALELDDSALYLCATQGAGGYTFGSGTRLTVV.

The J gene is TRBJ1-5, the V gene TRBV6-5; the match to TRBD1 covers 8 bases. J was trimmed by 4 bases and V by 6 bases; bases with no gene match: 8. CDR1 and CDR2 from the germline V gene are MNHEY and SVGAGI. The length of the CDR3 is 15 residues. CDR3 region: CASSDGQGMNQPQHF. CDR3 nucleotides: TGTGCCAGCAGCGACGGACAGGGAATGAATCAGCCCCAGCATTTT.

The CDR3 loop is CASSLSWGQTYEQYF. DNA of the CDR3: TGTGCCAGTAGCCTCTCTTGGGGACAGACCTACGAGCAGTACTTC. V usage is TRBV19 and J usage is TRBJ2-7; 7 nucleotides line up with TRBD1. Per the germline V gene, CDR1 is LNHDA and CDR2 is SQIVND (reference sequence). The V and J ends lost 6 bases and 2 bases, in that order; junction bases with no gene match: 10. The CDR3 is 15 residues long.

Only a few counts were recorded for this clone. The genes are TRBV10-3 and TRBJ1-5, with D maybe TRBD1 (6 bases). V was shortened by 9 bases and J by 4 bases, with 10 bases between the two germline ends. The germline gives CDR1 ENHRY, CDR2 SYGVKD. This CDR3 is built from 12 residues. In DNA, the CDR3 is TGTGCCATAAGGACAGATAATCAGCCCCAGCATTTT. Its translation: CAIRTDNQPQHF.

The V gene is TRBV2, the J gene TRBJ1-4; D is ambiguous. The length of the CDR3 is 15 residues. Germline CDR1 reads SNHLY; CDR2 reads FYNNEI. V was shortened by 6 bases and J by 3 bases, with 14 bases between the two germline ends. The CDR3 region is CASRRTLEANEKLFF. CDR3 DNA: TGTGCCAGCAGAAGGACCTTGGAGGCTAATGAAAAACTGTTTTTT.

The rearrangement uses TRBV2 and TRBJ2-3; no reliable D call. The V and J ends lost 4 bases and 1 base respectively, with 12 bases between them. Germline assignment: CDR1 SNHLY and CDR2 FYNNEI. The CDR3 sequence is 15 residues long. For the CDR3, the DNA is TGTGCCAGCAGTGCGACACTCTTGGGCACAGATACGCAGTATTTT. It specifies CASSATLLGTDTQYF. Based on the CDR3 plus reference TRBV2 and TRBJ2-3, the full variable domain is EPEVTQTPSHQVTQMGQEVILRCVPISNHLYFYWYRQILGQKVEFLVSFYNNEISEKSEIFDDQFSVERPDGSNFTLKIRSTKLEDSAMYFCASSATLLGTDTQYFGPGTRLTVL.

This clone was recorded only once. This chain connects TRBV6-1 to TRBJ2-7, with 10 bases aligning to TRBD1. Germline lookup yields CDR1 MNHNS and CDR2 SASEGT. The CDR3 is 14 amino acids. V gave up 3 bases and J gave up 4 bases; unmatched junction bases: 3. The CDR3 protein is CASSDGQGGYEQYF. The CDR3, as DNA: TGTGCCAGCAGTGACGGACAGGGGGGTTACGAGCAGTACTTC.

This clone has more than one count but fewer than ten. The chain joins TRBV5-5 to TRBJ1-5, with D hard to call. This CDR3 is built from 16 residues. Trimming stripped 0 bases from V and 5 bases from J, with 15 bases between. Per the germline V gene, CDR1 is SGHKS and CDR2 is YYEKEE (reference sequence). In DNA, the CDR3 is TGTGCCAGCAGCTTGGCCGGGGTCGCGCCCGATCAGCCCCAGCATTTT. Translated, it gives CASSLAGVAPDQPQHF.

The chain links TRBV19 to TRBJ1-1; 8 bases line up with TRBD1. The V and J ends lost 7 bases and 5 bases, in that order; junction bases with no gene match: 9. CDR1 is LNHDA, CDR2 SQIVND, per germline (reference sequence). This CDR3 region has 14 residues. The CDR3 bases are TGTGCCAGTAACTCCGGGACAGGCTGGACTGAAGCTTTCTTT. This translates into CASNSGTGWTEAFF.

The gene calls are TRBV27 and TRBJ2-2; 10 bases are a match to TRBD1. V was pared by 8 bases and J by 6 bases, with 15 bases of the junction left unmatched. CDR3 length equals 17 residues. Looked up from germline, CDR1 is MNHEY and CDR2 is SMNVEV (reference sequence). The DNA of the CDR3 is TGTGCCAGCTCACCGGGACAGGGGCGCAATAATGCCGGGGAGCTGTTTTTT. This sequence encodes CASSPGQGRNNAGELFF.

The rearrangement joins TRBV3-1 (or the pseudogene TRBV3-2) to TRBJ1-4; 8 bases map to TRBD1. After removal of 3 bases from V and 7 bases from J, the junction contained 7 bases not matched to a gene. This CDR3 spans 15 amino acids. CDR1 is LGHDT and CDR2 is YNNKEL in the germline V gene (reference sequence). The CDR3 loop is CASSHPADRAEKLFF. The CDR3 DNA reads TGTGCCAGCAGCCATCCGGCGGACAGGGCTGAAAAACTGTTTTTT.

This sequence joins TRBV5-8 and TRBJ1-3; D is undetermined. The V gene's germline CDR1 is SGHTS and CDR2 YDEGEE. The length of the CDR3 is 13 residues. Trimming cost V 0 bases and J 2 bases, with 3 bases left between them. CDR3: CASSLGAGNTIYF. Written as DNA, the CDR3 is TGTGCCAGCAGCTTGGGAGCTGGAAACACCATATATTTT. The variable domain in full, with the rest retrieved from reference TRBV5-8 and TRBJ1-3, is EAGVTQSPTHLIKTRGQQATLRCSPISGHTSVYWYQQALGLGLQFLLWYDEGEERNRGNFPPRFSGRQFPNYSSELNVNALELEDSALYLCASSLGAGNTIYFGEGSWLTVV.

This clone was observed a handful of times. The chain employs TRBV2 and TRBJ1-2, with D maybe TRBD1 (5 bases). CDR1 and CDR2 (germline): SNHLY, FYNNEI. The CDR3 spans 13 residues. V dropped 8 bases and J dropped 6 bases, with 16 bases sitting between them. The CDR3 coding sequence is TGTGCCAGCTCCCGGGACTCCGGACATGGCTACACCTTC. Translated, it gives CASSRDSGHGYTF.

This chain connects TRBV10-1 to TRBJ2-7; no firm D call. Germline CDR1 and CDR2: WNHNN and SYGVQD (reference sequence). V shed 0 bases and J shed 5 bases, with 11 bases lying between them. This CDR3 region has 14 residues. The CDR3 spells CASSESVLLDEQYF. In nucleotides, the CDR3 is TGCGCCAGCAGTGAGTCGGTTCTCCTAGACGAGCAGTACTTC.

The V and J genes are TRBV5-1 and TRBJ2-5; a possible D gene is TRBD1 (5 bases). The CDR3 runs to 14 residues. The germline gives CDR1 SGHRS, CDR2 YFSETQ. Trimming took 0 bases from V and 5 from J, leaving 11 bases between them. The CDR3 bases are TGCGCCAGCAGCTTGGGACGGACAACTGAGACCCAGTACTTC. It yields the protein CASSLGRTTETQYF.

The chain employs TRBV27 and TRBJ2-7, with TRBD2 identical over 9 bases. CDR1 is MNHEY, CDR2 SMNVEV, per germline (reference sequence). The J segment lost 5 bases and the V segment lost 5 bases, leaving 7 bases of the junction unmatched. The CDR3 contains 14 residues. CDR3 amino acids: CASSPLAGRHEQYF. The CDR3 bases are TGTGCCAGCAGTCCACTAGCGGGCAGGCACGAGCAGTACTTC.

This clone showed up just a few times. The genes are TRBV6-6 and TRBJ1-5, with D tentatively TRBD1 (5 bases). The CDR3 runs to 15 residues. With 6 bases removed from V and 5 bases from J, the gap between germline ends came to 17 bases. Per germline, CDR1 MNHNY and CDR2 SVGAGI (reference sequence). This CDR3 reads CASRAPGSGHQPQHF. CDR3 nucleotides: TGTGCCAGCAGGGCCCCCGGGTCAGGGCATCAGCCCCAGCATTTT.